Each of the 22 T cell receptor beta chains below was sequenced from the same sample in a study of tumor and adjacent non-tumor tissue in lung cancer. RNA was extracted from bulk tissue without any cell sorting. Distant lung tissue was collected more than 3 cm away from the tumor edge. Three rounds of nested PCR, following a modified ARM-PCR protocol, produced the TCRbeta library. TCRdb processed the multiplex PCR reads anew with MiXCR; each CDR3 protein has one entry. The data hold approximately 120,000 distinct CDR3 sequences, with about 61% observed a single time. Specimen: distant non-tumor lung tissue. The receptors shown here come from a man aged 60-69 years with non-small cell lung cancer.

With regard to this clonotype: With a much larger clone just one base away, this may be a read error. J is TRBJ2-7 and V is TRBV6-5; D is unresolved. The CDR3 spans 13 residues. Per germline, CDR1 MNHEY and CDR2 SVGAGI. The CDR3 region is CVSISTPSYEQYF. DNA for the CDR3: TGTGTCAGCATATCGACTCCGTCCTACGAGCAGTACTTC.

This clonotype was observed at least ten times. The rearrangement links TRBV5-6 to TRBJ1-5; no clear D gene. The CDR3 is made up of 15 amino acids. Trimming pared 0 bases from V and 1 base from J, leaving 8 bases between. CDR1 SGHDT and CDR2 YYEEEE come from the germline V gene. The CDR3 sequence is CASSLGPVSNQPQHF. CDR3 DNA: TGTGCCAGCAGCTTGGGGCCAGTGAGCAATCAGCCCCAGCATTTT.

Regarding this clonotype: A single base separates this from a much larger clone, so it may be a read error. The chain joins TRBV7-9 to TRBJ2-7; D is undetermined. This CDR3 region has 13 residues. Trimming left V 6 bases short and J 3 bases short, with 12 bases between. Germline CDR1 SEHNR, CDR2 FQNEAQ (reference sequence). Here the CDR3 reads CASSPTGYYEQYF. In nucleotides, the CDR3 is TGTGCCAGCAGTCCTACCGGATACTACGAGCAGTACTTC.

As regards this clonotype: The germline gene is not matched at one end of the junction; a read error may be the cause. The rearrangement joins TRBV6-1 to TRBJ1-5; tentative D call: TRBD1 (5 bases). The germline CDR1 and CDR2 sequences are MNHNS and SASEGT. The CDR3 spans 14 residues. In nucleotides, the CDR3 is TGTACCAGCAGTCCCTCGACAGTTCCCGGGCCCCAGCATTTT. Translated, it gives CTSSPSTVPGPQHF.

Remarks on this clonotype: One end of the junction varies from germline; a read error may be responsible. V usage is TRBV4-1 and J usage is TRBJ1-5; possible D gene TRBD1, 5 bases. The CDR3 consists of 15 residues. Germline V CDR1 and CDR2: MGHRA, YSYEKL. CDR3 sequence (DNA): TGTGCCAGCAACCAAGACCAGGGTAGTAATCAGCCCCAGCATTTT. It is translated as CASNQDQGSNQPQHF.

This clonotype was detected ten times or more. This chain connects TRBV30 to TRBJ2-4; D not resolved. The CDR3 extends over 14 amino acids. The germline V and J ends were trimmed by 4 bases and 3 bases, with 13 bases remaining between them. Per the germline V gene, CDR1 is GTSNPN and CDR2 is SVGIG (reference sequence). Written as DNA, the CDR3 is TGTGCCTGGAACCGGGTTGATGGCAAAAACATTCAGTACTTC. Its translation: CAWNRVDGKNIQYF.

Notes on this clonotype: The CDR3 does not close with the conserved phenylalanine or tryptophan, likely indicating a read error. Because the CDR3's place on the DNA is in doubt, the DNA is left out and the CDR3 is given as listed by TCRdb. This rearrangement joins TRBV29-1 to TRBJ2-1; the tabulated D call, TRBD1, remains unverified against the DNA. The CDR3 is 13 residues long, counting both termini. Looked up from germline, CDR1 is SQVTM and CDR2 is ANQGSEA. This chain's CDR3 is CSVKDRVKNEHFL.

V gene TRBV4-1 combines with J gene TRBJ1-2; the D is unclear. Trimming stripped 10 bases from V and 8 bases from J, with 26 bases between. CDR1 is MGHRA, CDR2 YSYEKL, per germline. The CDR3 runs to 15 residues. The CDR3 DNA reads as TGCGCCAACAGTCAAGAGTATCCCTCCCGGGCCGGCTACACCTTC. As protein: CANSQEYPSRAGYTF.

Comments on this clonotype: A clone one base away is much larger, so this may be a read error. The rearrangement links TRBV13 to TRBJ2-3, with a possible D match to TRBD2 (6 bases). V shed 1 base and J shed 9 bases, with 11 bases lying between them. From germline, CDR1 is PRHDT and CDR2 FYEKMQ (reference sequence). The CDR3 consists of 13 residues. CDR3 sequence (DNA): TGTGCCAGCAGCTTAGTAGCGGCGGGAACGCAGTATTTT. Translation: CASSLVAAGTQYF.

Regarding this clonotype: At one end, the junction sequence differs from germline, possibly due to a read error. V is TRBV29-1 and J is TRBJ2-2; perhaps TRBD2 as D (5 bases). This CDR3 contains 13 residues. Germline V gene data show CDR1 as SQVTM and CDR2 as ANQGSEA. CDR3 residues: CSVVRGITGKLFF. CDR3 nucleotides: TGCAGCGTTGTGCGAGGAATCACCGGGAAGCTGTTTTTT.

Of note for this clonotype: Mismatch with germline at one junction end may stem from a read error. The chain combines TRBV4-1 with TRBJ2-1, with 11 bases fitting TRBD2. Germline V lookup: CDR1 MGHRA, CDR2 YSYEKL. The CDR3 extends over 17 amino acids. As DNA, the CDR3 is TGCGCCAGCAGCCAAAGAACCGGGACTAGCGGATATAATGAGCAGTCCTTC. It is translated as CASSQRTGTSGYNEQSF.

With respect to this clonotype: Germline is not matched at one junction end, which may reflect a read error. This rearrangement joins TRBV29-1 to TRBJ2-5; 9 bases align to TRBD2. Germline loops: CDR1 SQVTM, CDR2 ANQGSEA. The length of the CDR3 is 14 residues. The chain's CDR3 is CSVDIAGVVETQHF. Written as DNA, the CDR3 is TGCAGCGTCGACATAGCGGGAGTGGTGGAGACTCAGCACTTC.

Concerning this clonotype: A junction boundary mismatches the germline segment, possibly from a read error. The chain couples TRBV11-1 to TRBJ1-2, with 7 bases identical to TRBD1. The CDR3 is made up of 16 amino acids. Germline lookup yields CDR1 SGHAT and CDR2 FQDESV (reference sequence). The CDR3 here is CASIRAGTDKSYGYIF. In DNA, the CDR3 is TGTGCCAGCATCCGAGCAGGGACAGATAAATCCTATGGCTACATCTTC.

The chain joins TRBV6-2 or TRBV6-3 to TRBJ2-1; 7 positions match TRBD1. The CDR3 covers 15 residues. Germline CDR1 MNHEY, CDR2 SVGEGT. The ends lost 3 bases at V and 3 bases at J; junction bases unmatched: 5. The CDR3 nucleotides are TGTGCCAGCAGTTATCAGGGGGTTGTCTACAATGAGCAGTTCTTC. Translated, it gives CASSYQGVVYNEQFF.

In the case of this clonotype: A read error may account for a junction end that differs from germline. The chain combines TRBV11-1 with TRBJ2-7; D possibly matches TRBD1 or TRBD2 (5 bases each). This CDR3 is built from 13 residues. Germline lookup yields CDR1 SGHAT and CDR2 FQDESV (reference sequence). Here the CDR3 reads CVSSLARGGEQYF. Here the CDR3 DNA reads TGTGTCAGCAGCTTAGCGCGTGGGGGCGAGCAGTACTTC.

On this clonotype itself: One end of the junction does not line up with germline, which may come from a read error. The chain uses TRBV12-3 or TRBV12-4 and TRBJ2-5; 9 bases are a match to TRBD2. The CDR3 is 14 residues long. Here the CDR3 reads CTSSFELAGETQYF. The CDR3 region has the DNA TGTACCAGCAGTTTCGAACTAGCGGGAGAGACCCAGTACTTC.

The chain is built from TRBV2 and TRBJ2-5; D is undetermined. The germline V gene encodes CDR1 SNHLY and CDR2 FYNNEI. The germline V and J ends were trimmed by 8 bases and 5 bases, with 12 bases remaining between them. The CDR3 extends over 12 amino acids. CDR3 residues: CASSPGAETQYF. Written as DNA, the CDR3 is TGTGCCAGCTCCCCCGGCGCGGAGACCCAGTACTTC.

The sample holds many counts of this clonotype. This chain's CDR3 is CASRDYGNEQFF. The CDR3 bases are TGTGCCAGCAGGGACTATGGGAATGAGCAGTTCTTC. This chain connects TRBV6-2 or TRBV6-3 to TRBJ2-1; the D gene is possibly TRBD2 (6 bases). This CDR3 contains 12 residues. Germline V gives CDR1 MNHEY, CDR2 SVGEGT. The germline V and J ends were trimmed by 6 bases and 7 bases, with 10 bases remaining between them.

A remark on this clonotype: At one of its ends the junction is not consistent with the germline gene, which may arise from a read error. The V gene is TRBV11-1, the J gene TRBJ1-1; D call uncertain. CDR1 and CDR2 from the germline V gene are SGHAT and FQDESV (reference sequence). The CDR3 is 14 amino acids. The CDR3 nucleotides are TGCGCCAGCAGCTTATCGGCAGGCGATACTGAAGCTTTCTTT. Amino acid sequence: CASSLSAGDTEAFF.

V gene TRBV18 combines with J gene TRBJ2-1, with no clear D. The germline gives CDR1 KGHSH, CDR2 LQKENI. V was pared by 1 base and J by 12 bases, with 13 bases between. CDR3 length equals 13 residues. The DNA of the CDR3 is TGTGCCAGCTCACCACGCGGTACGGGTGGGCAGTTCTTC. The encoded protein is CASSPRGTGGQFF.

Only a few counts were recorded for this clonotype. The chain joins TRBV5-4 to TRBJ1-1; 8 nucleotides match TRBD1. This CDR3 has 16 amino acids. V lost 4 bases to trimming and J lost 4 bases; unmatched junction nucleotides: 12. The germline V gene encodes CDR1 SGHNT and CDR2 YYREEE (reference sequence). CDR3 DNA: TGTGCCAGCAGCCCCAGCGACCCGACAGGGGTCACTGAAGCTTTCTTT. Encoded protein: CASSPSDPTGVTEAFF.

This clonotype has only a few counts. This chain joins TRBV5-1 and TRBJ1-6, with D unclear. This CDR3 contains 14 residues. CDR1 is SGHRS and CDR2 is YFSETQ in the germline V gene. Deletions cut 0 bases from V and 8 bases from J, with 9 bases between. The CDR3, as DNA: TGCGCCAGCAGCTTGGTACCGAATGATTCACCCCTCCACTTT. This translates into CASSLVPNDSPLHF.